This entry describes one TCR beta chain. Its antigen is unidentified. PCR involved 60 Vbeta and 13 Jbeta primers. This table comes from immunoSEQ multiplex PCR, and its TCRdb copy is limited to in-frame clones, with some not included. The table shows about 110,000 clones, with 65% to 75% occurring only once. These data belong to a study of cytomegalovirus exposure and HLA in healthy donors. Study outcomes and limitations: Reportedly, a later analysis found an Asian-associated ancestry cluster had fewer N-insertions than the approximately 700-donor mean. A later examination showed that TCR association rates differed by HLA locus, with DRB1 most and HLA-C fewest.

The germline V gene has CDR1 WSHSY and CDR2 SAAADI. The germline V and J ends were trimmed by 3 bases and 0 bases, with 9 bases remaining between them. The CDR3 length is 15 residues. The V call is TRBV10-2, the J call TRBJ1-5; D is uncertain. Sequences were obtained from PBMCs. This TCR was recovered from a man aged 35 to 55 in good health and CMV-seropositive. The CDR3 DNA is TGCGCCAGCAGTGAACGTGGCGGTAGCAATCAGCCCCAGCATTTT. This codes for CASSERGGSNQPQHF.